Sequencing of this T cell receptor beta chain was carried out in a study of blood T cell repertoires in COVID-19. Looking at the study overall: Collection of acute and convalescent COVID-19 samples took place in the United States, Italy and Spain. PBMCs, B-cell-depleted T cells, or T cells provided the cDNA or gDNA that made up the material.

The germline V gene encodes CDR1 MGHRA and CDR2 YSYEKL. This CDR3 has 16 amino acids. In the authors' methods: Using reference gene primer amplification, nucleated cell counts were estimated. Sequencing used immunoSEQ multiplex PCR; TCRdb keeps in-frame clones, though not all of them. V and J calls and clone size are given by that table; D and trimming were obtained from the DNA. The table has about 60,000 clones, 65% to 85% seen once. This clone was observed once. This likely came from a read error, as a far larger clone is one base away. The specimen sequenced was peripheral blood. The sequence derives from a woman between 70 and 85 years old with acute or convalescent COVID-19. The chain employs TRBV4-1 and TRBJ1-2; 10 nucleotides match TRBD1. DNA for the CDR3: TGCGCCACCAGCCCCCTCGGGGGGACAGGGGTGTATGGCTACACCTTC. It yields the protein CATSPLGGTGVYGYTF.